These 17 T cell receptor beta chains were all obtained from the same sample, sequenced in a study of CD8+CD57+ T cells in acquired aplastic anemia. CDR3 and TCR beta VDJ profiling relied on a genomic DNA template. TCRdb processed the reads anew with MiXCR; each CDR3 protein has one entry. The data contain around 150,000 distinct CDR3 sequences, more than 35% of them singletons. Sequenced input: sorted CD4+, CD8+, or CD8+CD57+ T cells (not recorded which) from PBMCs. The source of these receptors is a human donor in good health, serving as a control.

This clonotype has at least ten counts. The rearrangement joins TRBV7-9 to TRBJ2-7; D is possibly TRBD1 (5 bases). The CDR3 has 14 residues. The germline V gene encodes CDR1 SEHNR and CDR2 FQNEAQ (reference sequence). The ends were cut back, 7 bases at V and 5 bases at J, with 18 bases in the middle. CDR3 nucleotides: TGTGCCAGCACCCCCGTGCAGGGTTCCCACGAGCAGTACTTC. Encoded protein: CASTPVQGSHEQYF.

This clonotype was detected many times. The rearrangement uses TRBV10-3 and TRBJ2-4; 7 bases fit TRBD1. The trim removed 0 bases at V and 13 bases at J, leaving 6 bases unmatched. Per the germline V gene, CDR1 is ENHRY and CDR2 is SYGVKD. The CDR3 has 13 amino acids. CDR3: CAISESTGPGQYF. As DNA, the CDR3 is TGTGCCATCAGTGAGTCGACAGGGCCAGGGCAGTACTTC.

The chain combines TRBV5-6 with TRBJ2-5; 7 bases agree with TRBD1. CDR3 size: 13 residues. V trimming: 4 bases; J trimming: 7 bases; junction bases outside the gene matches: 7. The germline V gene has CDR1 SGHDT and CDR2 YYEEEE. CDR3 in DNA: TGTGCCAGCAGCACACAGGGGTTAGGGACCCAGTACTTC. Translating it yields CASSTQGLGTQYF. The variable domain in full, with the rest retrieved from reference TRBV5-6 and TRBJ2-5, is DAGVTQSPTHLIKTRGQQVTLRCSPKSGHDTVSWYQQALGQGPQFIFQYYEEEERQRGNFPDRFSGHQFPNYSSELNVNALLLGDSALYLCASSTQGLGTQYFGPGTRLLVL.

V gene TRBV20-1 combines with J gene TRBJ1-4; the D is unclear. Germline V gives CDR1 DFQATT, CDR2 SNEGSKA (reference sequence). This CDR3 has 17 residues. V was cut by 1 base and J by 3 bases, with 18 bases left in between. DNA for the CDR3: TGCAGTGCTAGAGTCAAGGGAATGGCCATAGCTAATGAAAAACTGTTTTTT. Protein: CSARVKGMAIANEKLFF.

The table lists this clonotype with a few counts. The chain recombines TRBV28 with TRBJ2-3, with 8 nucleotides matching TRBD2. Germline V CDR1 and CDR2: MDHEN, SYDVKM. V lost 6 bases and J lost 5; bases outside the gene matches: 7. The CDR3 has 14 amino acids. The CDR3: CASRTGTSRDTQYF. CDR3 DNA: TGTGCCAGCAGGACCGGGACTAGTAGAGATACGCAGTATTTT.

This clonotype occurred a few times. CDR3 in amino acids: CASSKQGIGYEQYF. CDR3 coding DNA: TGTGCCAGCAGTAAACAGGGTATAGGGTACGAGCAGTACTTC. V usage is TRBV27 and J usage is TRBJ2-7; D perhaps matches TRBD1 (6 bases). The germline gives CDR1 MNHEY, CDR2 SMNVEV (reference sequence). The V and J ends lost 5 bases and 4 bases respectively, with 15 bases between them. The CDR3 covers 14 residues.

There are a few counts of this clonotype. A much larger clone lies a single base off, so this may be a read error. The chain carries TRBV20-1 and TRBJ1-2, with 11 bases identical to TRBD1. The V gene's germline CDR1 is DFQATT and CDR2 SNEGSKA (reference sequence). The CDR3 totals 14 residues. As DNA, the CDR3 is TGCGGTGCAGGCCAGGGACAGGGGGTACTTGGCTACACCTTC. Encoded protein: CGAGQGQGVLGYTF.

This clonotype has ten or more counts. The chain uses TRBV7-9 and TRBJ2-2, with TRBD1 matching over 8 bases. Trimming removed 5 bases from V and 4 bases from J; junction bases left unmatched: 3. CDR1 SEHNR and CDR2 FQNEAQ come from the germline V gene (reference sequence). There are 14 residues in the CDR3. The chain's CDR3 is CASSLDRATGELFF. CDR3 DNA: TGTGCCAGCAGCCTGGACAGGGCCACCGGGGAGCTGTTTTTT.

In this sample, this clonotype turned up many times. The chain has TRBV7-2 and TRBJ2-7; TRBD2 matches 8 bases. V lost 5 bases, J lost 3 bases, and 9 bases stayed unmatched. Per germline, CDR1 SGHTA and CDR2 FQGNSA. The length of the CDR3 is 15 residues. The CDR3 here is CASSPIAGTYYEQYF. The CDR3 DNA reads as TGTGCCAGCAGCCCCATAGCGGGGACCTACTACGAGCAGTACTTC.

This sequence joins TRBV20-1 and TRBJ1-6; D is possibly TRBD1 (5 bases). V lost 4 bases and J lost 0, with 16 bases in between. CDR3 length: 17 amino acids. From germline, CDR1 is DFQATT and CDR2 SNEGSKA (reference sequence). CDR3 nucleotides: TGCAGTGCTATAGGGGACGGGAGGAGCTCCTATAATTCACCCCTCCACTTT. It codes for CSAIGDGRSSYNSPLHF.

DNA of the CDR3: TGTGCCAGTACCGATCAGACAGGGAATACCTATGGCTACACCTTC. This gives the protein CASTDQTGNTYGYTF. The gene calls are TRBV19 and TRBJ1-2; 7 bases fit TRBD1. CDR1 LNHDA and CDR2 SQIVND come from the germline V gene (reference sequence). The CDR3 is 15 residues long. V dropped 7 bases and J dropped 4; count of bases not matched to a gene: 12.

The rearrangement uses TRBV5-6 and TRBJ2-1, with TRBD2 matching over 7 bases. Germline V gene sequence: CDR1 SGHDT, CDR2 YYEEEE. This CDR3 has 16 amino acids. The V segment lost 4 bases and the J segment 0 bases; nucleotides outside the gene matches: 7. CDR3 protein: CASSPGLQSSYNEQFF. The CDR3 DNA reads as TGTGCCAGCAGCCCGGGACTACAGAGCTCCTACAATGAGCAGTTCTTC. Full variable domain (remainder filled in from reference TRBV5-6 and TRBJ2-1): DAGVTQSPTHLIKTRGQQVTLRCSPKSGHDTVSWYQQALGQGPQFIFQYYEEEERQRGNFPDRFSGHQFPNYSSELNVNALLLGDSALYLCASSPGLQSSYNEQFFGPGTRLTVL.

This clonotype was recorded once. This chain connects TRBV10-2 to TRBJ2-5; 11 nucleotides match TRBD2. This CDR3 comprises 16 residues. The V gene's germline CDR1 is WSHSY and CDR2 SAAADI. V dropped 1 base and J dropped 7; count of bases not matched to a gene: 8. Here the CDR3 DNA reads TGCGCCAGCAGTGAGTTGACTAGCGGGGCAGCCTCGACCCAGTACTTC. It codes for CASSELTSGAASTQYF.

In this sample, this clonotype turned up many times. The chain carries TRBV24-1 and TRBJ1-1; tentative D call: TRBD1 (6 bases). The ends were cut back, 4 bases at V and 1 base at J, with 12 bases in the middle. Germline CDR1 reads KGHDR; CDR2 reads SFDVKD. This CDR3 has 15 residues. Written as DNA, the CDR3 is TGTGCCACCAGTGACTCCAGGGGACCGAACACTGAAGCTTTCTTT. It specifies CATSDSRGPNTEAFF.

This clonotype was picked up a small number of times. This chain uses TRBV11-2 with TRBJ1-6; no reliable D call. CDR3 length: 14 residues. Trimming took off 0 bases at V and 6 bases at J, with 6 bases between the two ends. Germline assignment: CDR1 SGHAT and CDR2 FQNNGV. CDR3 loop: CASSLEGPNSPLHF. CDR3 nucleotides: TGTGCCAGCAGCTTAGAAGGGCCTAATTCACCCCTCCACTTT.

The table lists this clonotype with a count of one. The genes are TRBV19 and TRBJ1-6; D is perhaps TRBD1 (5 bases). V shed 4 bases and J shed 7 bases, with 8 bases lying between them. Germline V gene lookup returns CDR1 LNHDA and CDR2 SQIVND (reference sequence). The CDR3 runs to 13 residues. DNA for the CDR3: TGTGCCAGTAGTACGGGACTGAATTCACCCCTCCACTTT. It yields the protein CASSTGLNSPLHF.

This chain joins TRBV11-2 and TRBJ2-4; D may be TRBD2 (5 bases). CDR3 length: 21 residues. V was pared by 2 bases and J by 1 base, with 27 bases between. The germline CDR1 and CDR2 sequences are SGHAT and FQNNGV. This CDR3 reads CASSLISWAAAGGSAKNIQYF. Written as DNA, the CDR3 is TGTGCCAGCAGCTTAATAAGTTGGGCAGCCGCCGGAGGTTCGGCCAAAAACATTCAGTACTTC.